Listed below are T cell receptor beta chains from one sample, sequenced in a study of T cell repertoires in cytomegalovirus infection. Using its own MiXCR run on the reads, TCRdb lists one record per CDR3 protein. The repertoire includes fewer than 200,000 distinct CDR3 sequences, less than 25% of them detected once, and around a quarter sits in the top ten. These receptors are not linked to any known antigen. The sample here was CD8+ T cells from cultured PBMCs, taken from culture after CMV antigen stimulation. These receptors came from a human donor in good health (CMV status not recorded). Some clones in this sample may be carry-over from other donors' samples. The CDR3 runs from the conserved cysteine through the conserved F or W. The D gene is left open where the match is weak. Size values are once, few and many counts, or a class for expanded clones, and some rows have none.

size	J	V	D	DNA	CDR3
-	TRBJ1-5	TRBV28	-	TGTGCCAGCAGTCCCGATCAGGAGATGGGCAATCAGCCCCAGCATTTT	CASSPDQEMGNQPQHF
-	TRBJ2-7	TRBV12-3/TRBV12-4	-	TGTGCCAGCAGTCTCTCCATCACAAAGCAGTACTTC	CASSLSITKQYF
few	TRBJ1-3	TRBV7-2	TRBD1	TGTGCCAGCAGCTTATCCTCCAGGGACAGGTTTGGAAACACCATATATTTT	CASSLSSRDRFGNTIYF
-	TRBJ1-2	TRBV9	-	TGTGCCAGCAGCGCGAGTATCCTAGATAACTATGGCTACACCTTC	CASSASILDNYGYTF
once	TRBJ2-7	TRBV7-6	-	TGTGCCAGCAGCTTAGGACCTGAGGCCTACGAGCAGTACTTC	CASSLGPEAYEQYF
few	TRBJ1-1	TRBV7-6	-	TGTGCCAGCACCGTGGTGGAGGGCACTGAAGCTTTCTTT	CASTVVEGTEAFF
-	TRBJ2-1	TRBV6-5	-	TGTGCCAGCAGTTACTCTCCCACGGATCAGGGGCAGTTCTTC	CASSYSPTDQGQFF
few	TRBJ1-1	TRBV7-9	-	TGTGCCAGCAGCGTAGAGGGGGGCCTGAGGACTGAAGCTTTCTTT	CASSVEGGLRTEAFF
-	TRBJ2-1	TRBV20-1	TRBD2	TGCAGTGCTCTCCTTCTAACTAGCGGCTCCTACAATGAGCAGTTCTTC	CSALLLTSGSYNEQFF
-	TRBJ2-7	TRBV7-6	-	TGTGCCAGCAGTGGAATGCCAGCGGCCGAGCAGTACTTC	CASSGMPAAEQYF
-	TRBJ2-7	TRBV7-9	TRBD1	TGTGCCAGCAGCTTTCCGGGACAGGCCTCCTACGAGCAGTACTTC	CASSFPGQASYEQYF
many	TRBJ1-1	TRBV7-8	TRBD1	TGTGCCAGCAGCCCATTCGACAGGGAGGACACTGAAGCTTTCTTT	CASSPFDREDTEAFF
few	TRBJ2-3	TRBV12-3/TRBV12-4	TRBD2	TGTGCCAGCATCCCTAGCGGGGCTAGCACAGATACGCAGTATTTT	CASIPSGASTDTQYF
-	TRBJ2-3	TRBV7-6	-	TGTGCCAGCAGCTTCTTGCACAGCACAGATACGCAGTATTTT	CASSFLHSTDTQYF
-	TRBJ2-3	TRBV30	-	TGTGCCTGGAGCCTGTCTAGCACAGATACGCAGTATTTT	CAWSLSSTDTQYF
few	TRBJ2-1	TRBV6-5	TRBD1	TGTGCCAGCAGCCACGGGTTACAGACAGGGTTGAAACTCCGGATTAGAGGAGAGCAGTTCTTC	CASSHGLQTGLKLRIRGEQFF
few	TRBJ2-5	TRBV12-3/TRBV12-4	TRBD2	TGTGCCAGCACCCTGGAGCCAGCGGGGGGTGGGGAGACCCAGTACTTC	CASTLEPAGGGETQYF
few	TRBJ1-1	TRBV7-2	TRBD1	TGTGCCAGCAGCCGGACAGGGAACACTGAAGCTTTCTTT	CASSRTGNTEAFF
many	TRBJ1-5	TRBV12-3/TRBV12-4	-	TGTGCCAGCAGTTCGGGTTATAGCAATCAGCCCCAGCATTTT	CASSSGYSNQPQHF
-	TRBJ1-2	TRBV12-3/TRBV12-4	TRBD1	TGTGCCAGCACCGGGACAGGGAGTGGCTACACCTTC	CASTGTGSGYTF
few	TRBJ1-1	TRBV7-6	-	TGTGCCAGCAGCTTAGGAGGGTCCGCGACTGAAGCTTTCTTT	CASSLGGSATEAFF
few	TRBJ2-3	TRBV7-9	TRBD2	TGTGCCAGCAGCTCTGGACTAGCGGTAATTACTACAGATACGCAGTATTTT	CASSSGLAVITTDTQYF
few	TRBJ2-5	TRBV7-2	TRBD2	TGTGCCAGCAGCTCAAGTCCACTAGCGGGGGGGAGCGGAGAGACCCAGTACTTC	CASSSSPLAGGSGETQYF
-	TRBJ2-6	TRBV7-9	TRBD1	TGTGCCAGCAGTTCCGGACAGGGTCGACGCTCTGGGGCCAACGTCCTGACTTTC	CASSSGQGRRSGANVLTF
-	TRBJ2-7	TRBV7-8	-	TGTGCCAGCAGCTTAGAACCTAGGACAGACTACGAGCAGTACTTC	CASSLEPRTDYEQYF
-	TRBJ1-5	TRBV4-3	-	TGCGCCAGCAGCCTTAAACGGGCCCCGGGGGGCAATCAGCCCCAGCATTTT	CASSLKRAPGGNQPQHF
-	TRBJ1-5	TRBV7-8	-	TGTGCCAGCAGCGCCCAGGGAACTTTAAGCAATCAGCCCCAGCATTTT	CASSAQGTLSNQPQHF
-	TRBJ1-1	TRBV10-2	-	TGCGCCAGCAGTGAAACTAGACGGCTGGACACTGAAGCTTTCTTT	CASSETRRLDTEAFF
few	TRBJ1-5	TRBV2	-	TGTGCCAGCAGCGTTACTTGGGAGGTGGGACAGCCCCAGCATTTT	CASSVTWEVGQPQHF
-	TRBJ2-7	TRBV27	TRBD1	TGTGCCAGCAGTTTATTCCGGACAGGGGGCGAGCAGTACTTC	CASSLFRTGGEQYF
few	TRBJ2-3	TRBV7-2	TRBD2	TGTGCCAGCACCCGTAGCGGGGGGGCCCCAGATACGCAGTATTTT	CASTRSGGAPDTQYF
few	TRBJ2-1	TRBV6-1	-	TGTGCCAGCTCCTGGTTGTGGGATGAGCAGTTCTTC	CASSWLWDEQFF
medium-sized	TRBJ1-5	TRBV20-1	-	TGCAGTGCTAGAGCCAGGGACGGTTATAGCAATCAGCCCCAGCATTTT	CSARARDGYSNQPQHF
many	TRBJ2-4	TRBV19	-	TGTGCCACTCGACCGCTAGCCAAAAACATTCAGTACTTC	CATRPLAKNIQYF
-	TRBJ2-7	TRBV12-3/TRBV12-4	-	TGTGCCAGCAGTTTTTCTGTCGCCTCTGGAACCTACGAGCAGTACTTC	CASSFSVASGTYEQYF
-	TRBJ2-1	TRBV7-6	-	TGTGCCAGCAGCGCACTGACGTCTTACAATGAGCAGTTCTTC	CASSALTSYNEQFF
-	TRBJ2-1	TRBV20-1	TRBD2	TGCACTGCCTATCCTGGACCCGTAGCGGGGGGCTTCGGTGTGTACAATGAGCAGTTCTTC	CTAYPGPVAGGFGVYNEQFF
-	TRBJ1-4	TRBV7-8	TRBD1	TGTGCCAGCAGCCCTCGGACAGGGACAAATGAAAAACTGTTTTTT	CASSPRTGTNEKLFF
many	TRBJ1-5	TRBV6-6	-	TGTGCCAGCAGTCCCTCCCGCGGACATTCGGTTGATAGCAATCAGCCCCAGCATTTT	CASSPSRGHSVDSNQPQHF